The entry that follows covers one T cell receptor beta chain sequence. The antigen it recognizes is unknown. The CDR3, from cysteine to phenylalanine, totals 13 residues. DNA is not recorded here. The germline V gene (reference sequence) gives CDR1 as LGHDT and CDR2 as YNNKEL. For each CD8+ T cell subset, flow sorting was done in triplicate, and 300,000 to 350,000 cells per subset went directly into RLT lysis buffer. Peripheral blood mononuclear cells were isolated from buffy coats using standard density gradient centrifugation. Total RNA was extracted from sorted cells with an RNeasy Mini Kit. The data are from a study of CXCR3-negative and CXCR3-positive naive CD8 T cells (dated by TCRdb to between 2018 and 2021). Turning to the overall study: In total, 110 million to 150 million TRB reads were obtained, corresponding to roughly 1.5 +/- 0.3 million reads per library. The TRBV-TRBJ cluster analysis covered naive subsets from 5 donors and memory cells from 3 donors. Diversity and physicochemical repertoire analyses were performed on about a dozen donors pooled from two independent experiments. Study-wide findings and limitations: Repertoire diversity was comparably high in both naive subsets but much lower in memory CD8+ T cells. CXCR3 expression partially decreased after cryopreservation, so most assays used freshly isolated PBMCs. TRBV-TRBJ usage was similar between naive CXCR3-negative and CXCR3-positive cells from the same donor, while memory cells showed distinct patterns. Surface CD5, linked to self-reactivity in mice, was comparable between naive subsets; TCR interaction strength was therefore also inferred from TRB CDR3 physicochemical properties.

Sequencing was carried out with a NextSeq 550. The Human TCR Profiling Kit (MiLaboratory) was used to make UMI-labeled 5' RACE TRB cDNA libraries. cDNA synthesis used the entire amount of extracted RNA, and PCR amplification then used the entire amount of cDNA produced. Libraries were prepared in parallel using an identical number of PCR cycles. On the study's bioinformatics: With a requirement of at least two reads per UMI, MIGEC and MiXCR extracted about 56,000 +/- 9,600 unique UMI-labeled TRB cDNA molecules per library. Each library averaged around 42,000 +/- 9,900 functional in-frame TRB CDR3 nucleotide clonotypes without stop codons. Diversity metrics, including normalized Shannon-Wiener and Chao1, were computed in VDJtools after downsampling to 5000 UMI-labeled TRB molecules per sample. VDJtools was used to calculate clonotype-size-weighted physicochemical properties of the central five CDR3 residues, namely interaction energy, strength, volume and Kidera factor 4. TCRdb reprocessed the reads, reporting each CDR3 protein sequence once and no DNA. The authors' filters were not applied to this entry. The sample table holds around 48,000 distinct CDR3 sequences. Of the sample, approximately 15% falls within the top ten clones.

The sequencing input was memory CD8+ T cells from blood. This specimen's cell subset or site label, interpreted: conventional CD8+ memory T cells (TMEM), sorted as controls. The chain is encoded by TRBV3-1 joined to TRBJ2-7; TCRdb selects TRBD2, and the lack of DNA leaves this call unchecked. The origin of this receptor is a human donor in good health. Some clones in this sample may be carry-over from other donors' samples. This receptor carries the CDR3 CASSQEVADEQYF.